This T cell receptor (beta chain) is drawn from a study of T cell responses to AZD1222 COVID-19 vaccine. Whole-study context: Second-dose intervals of approximately 4 or approximately 12 weeks were pooled.

Clones were sequenced by immunoSEQ multiplex PCR, and TCRdb holds only the in-frame ones, with some missing. The repertoire holds roughly 120,000 clones, with around 85% as singletons. Whole-study findings and limits: Within unmutated variant regions lay the reported targets of nearly half of spike-specific TCRs.

A word on this clone: Its specificity is not known.

The sample was peripheral blood, taken on day 0 of AZD1222 vaccination. The clonotype originates from an adult in good health.

CDR3 DNA sequence: TGTGCCAGCAAGAGAAGAATCACCGGGGGCCCCGGGGAGCTGTTTTTT. Translating it yields CASKRRITGGPGELFF. The chain combines TRBV9 with TRBJ2-2; either TRBD1 or TRBD2 may fit D (6 bases each). Per the germline V gene, CDR1 is SGDLS and CDR2 is YYNGEE. V lost 6 bases, J lost 6 bases, and 21 bases lay in between. The CDR3 is made up of 16 amino acids.